The entry below gives a single T cell receptor (beta chain) sequence along with its context. The CDR3 is 14 amino acids. The V and J ends lost 6 bases and 0 bases respectively, with 12 bases between them. Germline V gene lookup returns CDR1 MNHEY and CDR2 SVGAGI. The record originates from a study of shared clonotypes between healthy human individuals. Running of the assay took place at deep level. The DNA input per sorted-subset replicate PCR was 200 ng, corresponding to some 30,000 T cell genomes. Using immunoSEQ multiplex PCR, the repertoire was profiled, and TCRdb retains in-frame clones only, with some absent. The sample lists about 2,100,000 clones, about 93% seen once, with under 2% in the top ten. CD45RO-negative cells were positively selected for CCR7, leaving out terminally differentiated effector memory CD45RA+ cells.

The chain is built from TRBV6-5 and TRBJ2-7; the D gene is possibly TRBD2 (6 bases). Sequenced sample: naive CD8+ T cells from PBMCs. The sequence was obtained from a man in his late teens or twenties in good health. Some clones in this sample may be carry-over from other donors' samples. The CDR3 nucleotides read TGTGCCAGCAGGGAGGGAGTGGGCTCCTACGAGCAGTACTTC. Translated: CASREGVGSYEQYF.